The 26 T cell receptor beta chains in this list originate from one sample, sequenced in a study of OX40 agonist ivuxolimab in advanced cancers. Data came from immunoSEQ multiplex PCR; TCRdb stores just in-frame clones and leaves some out. The top ten clones hold less than 7.5% of a sample with around 70,000 clones, around 84% of them seen once. Sequenced here: CD4+ or CD8+ T cells sorted from blood, sampled in a trial of the OX40 agonist ivuxolimab. The receptors derive from an adult with an advanced solid tumor such as melanoma, head and neck, liver or kidney cancer.

J is TRBJ1-2 and V is TRBV7-2; the match to TRBD1 covers 9 bases. This CDR3 spans 15 amino acids. Germline lookup yields CDR1 SGHTA and CDR2 FQGNSA. The junction had 8 bases not matched to a gene; V was cut back by 5 bases and J by 4 bases. The DNA of the CDR3 is TGTGCCAGCAGCCCTCGGACAGGGGAGAGCTATGGCTACACCTTC. Encoded protein: CASSPRTGESYGYTF.

This sequence joins TRBV18 and TRBJ1-1; 8 bases match TRBD1. The CDR3 covers 13 residues. The germline gives CDR1 KGHSH, CDR2 LQKENI. J gave up 3 bases and V 5 bases, and 2 bases lay outside the gene matches. CDR3 bases: TGTGCCAGCTCATCGGACAGGGACACTGAAGCTTTCTTT. Protein sequence: CASSSDRDTEAFF.

The chain links TRBV4-2 to TRBJ2-2; either TRBD1 or TRBD2 may fit D (6 bases each). Trimming removed 1 base at V and 4 bases at J, with 16 bases between. The CDR3 consists of 17 residues. From germline, CDR1 is LGHNA and CDR2 YNFKEQ. The CDR3, as DNA: TGTGCCAGCAGCCAAGGGGGGCTGGCGGGGCTCACCGGGGAGCTGTTTTTT. Translating it yields CASSQGGLAGLTGELFF.

On this clone itself: A read error may explain this, as a much larger clone is one base away. The chain couples TRBV6-1 to TRBJ2-7; D is perhaps TRBD2 (7 bases). This CDR3 comprises 14 residues. V was shortened by 5 bases and J by 7 bases, with 18 bases between the two germline ends. Germline V gene sequence: CDR1 MNHNS, CDR2 SASEGT. DNA for the CDR3: TGTGCCAGCAGTCCTCGACGGGGGGCGCGTGAGCAGTACGTC. Translated: CASSPRRGAREQYV.

This clone was detected a few times. The V call is TRBV7-2, the J call TRBJ2-7; tentatively, D is TRBD1 (6 bases). This CDR3 has 14 amino acids. Trimming stripped 4 bases from V and 9 bases from J, with 19 bases between. From germline, CDR1 is SGHTA and CDR2 FQGNSA. The CDR3, as DNA: TGTGCCAGCAGCTCGGACAGAGCATATGGCGGGCAGTACTTC. Translating it yields CASSSDRAYGGQYF. Full variable domain (outside the CDR3, taken from reference TRBV7-2 and TRBJ2-7): GAGVSQSPSNKVTEKGKDVELRCDPISGHTALYWYRQSLGQGLEFLIYFQGNSAPDKSGLPSDRFSAERTGGSVSTLTIQRTQQEDSAVYLCASSSDRAYGGQYFGPGTRLTVT.

V gene TRBV2 combines with J gene TRBJ2-5; 11 bases fit TRBD2. Germline V gene sequence: CDR1 SNHLY, CDR2 FYNNEI. This CDR3 spans 14 amino acids. V lost 6 bases and J lost 4; bases outside the gene matches: 4. This CDR3 reads CASRRLAGIETQYF. Here the CDR3 DNA reads TGTGCCAGCAGGAGACTAGCGGGGATAGAGACCCAGTACTTC.

This chain uses TRBV6-5 with TRBJ1-3; D may be TRBD1 (6 bases). Trimming removed 5 bases at V and 4 bases at J, with 12 bases between. This CDR3 spans 14 amino acids. Germline V gives CDR1 MNHEY, CDR2 SVGAGI. The CDR3 sequence: CASSTGTEGNTIYF. The CDR3 nucleotides read TGTGCCAGCAGTACAGGGACGGAAGGAAACACCATATATTTT.

This chain joins TRBV14 and TRBJ2-5, with 7 positions matching TRBD2. From germline, CDR1 is SGHDN and CDR2 FVKESK. CDR3 length: 11 residues. J was trimmed by 4 bases and V by 8 bases; bases with no gene match: 1. The CDR3 sequence: CASGGGETQYF. The CDR3 nucleotides read TGTGCCAGCGGGGGGGGAGAGACCCAGTACTTC.

This clone has only one observation. The chain is built from TRBV2 and TRBJ2-1; a possible D gene is TRBD2 (6 bases). Germline V CDR1 and CDR2: SNHLY, FYNNEI. The CDR3 has 15 amino acids. V gave up 4 bases and J gave up 1 base, with 11 bases separating them. CDR3 region: CASSGEDLSYNEQFF. The CDR3 DNA reads as TGTGCCAGCAGTGGGGAGGATTTATCCTACAATGAGCAGTTCTTC.

The genes are TRBV7-2 and TRBJ1-1, with D unresolved. The V end was cut by 0 bases, the J end by 8 bases, with 16 bases between. Germline loops: CDR1 SGHTA, CDR2 FQGNSA. This CDR3 is built from 15 residues. The CDR3 region has the DNA TGTGCCAGCAGCTTAGCCCTCCCGGGCCACGAGGAAGCTTTCTTT. It is translated as CASSLALPGHEEAFF.

This clone is medium-sized. V and J are TRBV7-2 and TRBJ2-7; D not certain. V lost 1 base and J 4 bases, leaving 8 bases between the germline ends. CDR1 SGHTA and CDR2 FQGNSA come from the germline V gene. The CDR3 has 13 residues. CDR3 sequence reads: CASSLGIKYEQYF. The CDR3 DNA sequence: TGTGCCAGCAGCTTAGGGATTAAGTACGAGCAGTACTTC.

The CDR3, as DNA: TGTGCCAGCAGCTTGGAGGGCGGCATGAACACTGAAGCTTTCTTT. It encodes CASSLEGGMNTEAFF. The genes are TRBV5-8 and TRBJ1-1; D remains unclear. This CDR3 region has 15 residues. Germline V lookup: CDR1 SGHTS, CDR2 YDEGEE. V was shortened by 0 bases and J by 0 bases, with 9 bases between the two germline ends.

This chain connects TRBV9 to TRBJ2-7; TRBD2 might be the D (6 bases). In germline, CDR1 is SGDLS, CDR2 YYNGEE. V was cut by 4 bases and J by 3 bases, with 20 bases left in between. The CDR3 length is 16 residues. The CDR3 is CASSLGTAMTIYEQYF. The DNA of the CDR3 is TGTGCCAGCAGCCTCGGGACTGCCATGACTATCTACGAGCAGTACTTC.

This clone appeared once. This sequence joins TRBV6-5 and TRBJ2-1, with a possible D match to TRBD2 (5 bases). Germline CDR1 MNHEY, CDR2 SVGAGI. V lost 6 bases and J lost 9, with 15 bases in between. The CDR3 contains 13 residues. Written as DNA, the CDR3 is TGTGCCAGCAGGCCCAGCGGAACGGGTGAGCAGTTCTTC. Translation gives CASRPSGTGEQFF.

This chain's CDR3 is CASSQAGTPEKLFF. The CDR3 bases are TGTGCCAGCAGCCAAGCCGGGACCCCCGAAAAACTGTTTTTT. The chain employs TRBV14 and TRBJ1-4, with D possibly TRBD1 on 5 matching bases. Trimming took 1 base from V and 8 from J, leaving 11 bases between them. This CDR3 comprises 14 residues. Germline values: CDR1 SGHDN, CDR2 FVKESK.

Written as DNA, the CDR3 is TGTGCCAGCAGTGCCCAAGGACAGAACACAGATACGCAGTATTTT. Encoded protein: CASSAQGQNTDTQYF. V gene TRBV2 combines with J gene TRBJ2-3, with D perhaps matching TRBD1 (6 bases). Per germline, CDR1 SNHLY and CDR2 FYNNEI. There are 15 residues in the CDR3. V was trimmed by 4 bases and J by 2 bases, leaving 13 bases between them. The whole variable domain, filled in from reference TRBV2 and TRBJ2-3, reads EPEVTQTPSHQVTQMGQEVILRCVPISNHLYFYWYRQILGQKVEFLVSFYNNEISEKSEIFDDQFSVERPDGSNFTLKIRSTKLEDSAMYFCASSAQGQNTDTQYFGPGTRLTVL.

The chain has TRBV6-1 and TRBJ2-7; 7 bases are a match to TRBD1. The CDR3 has 13 amino acids. Germline CDR1 reads MNHNS; CDR2 reads SASEGT. The J segment lost 2 bases and the V segment lost 4 bases, leaving 2 bases of the junction unmatched. The CDR3 DNA sequence: TGTGCCAGCAGTGCGGGGACAGCCTACGAGCAGTACTTC. As protein: CASSAGTAYEQYF.

J is TRBJ2-3 and V is TRBV6-6; a possible D gene is TRBD1 (8 bases). The CDR3 loop spans 16 amino acids. Looked up from germline, CDR1 is MNHNY and CDR2 is SVGAGI (reference sequence). V gave up 0 bases and J gave up 3 bases, with 13 bases separating them. In DNA, the CDR3 is TGTGCCAGCAGTTACTCTGACAGGGGAGGGACAGATACGCAGTATTTT. Protein sequence: CASSYSDRGGTDTQYF.

The chain recombines TRBV28 with TRBJ2-7, with D possibly being TRBD2 (6 bases). Looked up from germline, CDR1 is MDHEN and CDR2 is SYDVKM. This CDR3 comprises 13 residues. Between the trimmed V and J ends, which lost 8 bases and 4 bases, there was a span of 15 bases. CDR3 bases: TGTGCCAGCTCGGAGGGTCAGCCGTACGAGCAGTACTTC. Translating it yields CASSEGQPYEQYF. Full variable domain (missing parts from reference TRBV28 and TRBJ2-7): DVKVTQSSRYLVKRTGEKVFLECVQDMDHENMFWYRQDPGLGLRLIYFSYDVKMKEKGDIPEGYSVSREKKERFSLILESASTNQTSMYLCASSEGQPYEQYFGPGTRLTVT.

J is TRBJ2-7 and V is TRBV10-3; TRBD2 matches 8 bases. Germline V gives CDR1 ENHRY, CDR2 SYGVKD. The CDR3 runs to 12 residues. V lost 11 bases and J lost 1; bases outside the gene matches: 4. Written as DNA, the CDR3 is TGTGCCGCCGGGAGGGGATCCTACGAGCAGTACGTC. This translates into CAAGRGSYEQYV.

The chain uses TRBV29-1 and TRBJ2-2; tentatively, D is TRBD1 or TRBD2 (5 bases each). Trimming shortened V by 7 bases and J by 6 bases, and 15 bases separated the two germline ends. Germline values: CDR1 SQVTM, CDR2 ANQGSEA. The CDR3 is 13 residues long. The CDR3 loop reads CSAPQGEAGELFF. CDR3 DNA sequence: TGCAGCGCCCCCCAGGGAGAGGCCGGGGAGCTGTTTTTT.

The chain carries TRBV7-9 and TRBJ1-2, with TRBD1 matching over 10 bases. After removal of 5 bases from V and 7 bases from J, the junction contained 7 bases not matched to a gene. Germline V gene data show CDR1 as SEHNR and CDR2 as FQNEAQ (reference sequence). The CDR3 totals 14 residues. The CDR3 DNA follows: TGTGCCAGCAGCGGCCCGGGACAGGGGACTGGCTACACCTTC. This sequence encodes CASSGPGQGTGYTF.

The rearrangement joins TRBV5-1 to TRBJ1-4; D unclear. The CDR3 length is 14 residues. Between the trimmed V and J ends, which lost 5 bases and 4 bases, there was a span of 12 bases. Germline V gene data show CDR1 as SGHRS and CDR2 as YFSETQ. The CDR3 sequence is CASREDPNNEKLFF. In DNA form, the CDR3 reads TGCGCCAGCAGAGAGGACCCAAATAATGAAAAACTGTTTTTT.

The genes are TRBV25-1 and TRBJ1-5; D is unresolved. With 0 bases removed from V and 4 bases from J, the gap between germline ends came to 13 bases. The CDR3 length is 16 residues. CDR1 is MGHDK and CDR2 is SYGVNS in the germline V gene. CDR3 sequence reads: CASSEYIGQINQPQHF. The CDR3 DNA reads TGTGCCAGCAGTGAATATATTGGGCAGATTAATCAGCCCCAGCATTTT.

The chain carries TRBV4-2 and TRBJ2-3; possibly TRBD1 for D (7 bases). V shed 1 base and J shed 5 bases, with 16 bases lying between them. Germline V lookup: CDR1 LGHNA, CDR2 YNFKEQ. This CDR3 region has 16 residues. In DNA form, the CDR3 reads TGTGCCAGCAGCCAAGGTTTTGTCAGGGGGGAAGATACGCAGTATTTT. It encodes CASSQGFVRGEDTQYF.

This chain connects TRBV28 to TRBJ2-7, with TRBD2 as a possible D gene (7 bases). The germline CDR1 and CDR2 sequences are MDHEN and SYDVKM. The CDR3 length is 14 residues. The V end lost 2 bases, the J end lost 4 bases, and 12 bases lay between the germline ends. CDR3 sequence: CASSLGGGGYEQYF. The CDR3 DNA sequence: TGTGCCAGCAGTTTAGGGGGCGGGGGTTACGAGCAGTACTTC. Full variable domain (outside the CDR3, taken from reference TRBV28 and TRBJ2-7): DVKVTQSSRYLVKRTGEKVFLECVQDMDHENMFWYRQDPGLGLRLIYFSYDVKMKEKGDIPEGYSVSREKKERFSLILESASTNQTSMYLCASSLGGGGYEQYFGPGTRLTVT.